This passage covers 17 T cell receptor beta chains from one sample sequenced in a study of blood T cell repertoires in COVID-19. Sequencing was performed with immunoSEQ multiplex PCR; in TCRdb, only in-frame clones are kept and a portion is missing. The sample holds under 200,000 clones, nearly 90% seen once. The sequenced material came from peripheral blood. The receptors derive from a man between 60 and 75 years old with active or convalescent COVID-19.

This sequence joins TRBV18 and TRBJ2-7; maybe TRBD2 (6 bases). CDR3 length equals 13 residues. Trimming shortened V by 0 bases and J by 3 bases, and 6 bases separated the two germline ends. CDR1 and CDR2 from the germline V gene are KGHSH and LQKENI. The CDR3 here is CASSPPGGYEQYF. The CDR3 nucleotides are TGTGCCAGCTCACCACCGGGGGGCTACGAGCAGTACTTC.

This chain joins TRBV9 and TRBJ1-1; 8 bases agree with TRBD1. After removal of 3 bases from V and 12 bases from J, the junction contained 10 bases not matched to a gene. The CDR3 consists of 13 residues. The germline CDR1 and CDR2 sequences are SGDLS and YYNGEE. The CDR3 loop is CASSGGQGFSPFF. The CDR3 region has the DNA TGTGCCAGCAGCGGCGGACAGGGTTTTTCCCCTTTCTTT.

This rearrangement joins TRBV5-5 to TRBJ1-6; D is unresolved. The CDR3 loop spans 14 amino acids. Germline V gene lookup returns CDR1 SGHKS and CDR2 YYEKEE (reference sequence). Trimming pared 0 bases from V and 8 bases from J, leaving 9 bases between. The CDR3 sequence is CASSLGSGDSPLHF. CDR3 bases: TGTGCCAGCAGCTTGGGGAGCGGAGATTCACCCCTCCACTTT.

The CDR3 nucleotides read TGTGCCAGCAGTGAAGTGGCAGGGCCAGATACGCAGTATTTT. Protein sequence: CASSEVAGPDTQYF. The rearrangement joins TRBV6-1 to TRBJ2-3, with a tentative D call TRBD1 (5 bases). The CDR3 extends over 14 amino acids. CDR1 and CDR2 from the germline V gene are MNHNS and SASEGT. Deletions cut 1 base from V and 4 bases from J, with 9 bases between.

The chain joins TRBV29-1 to TRBJ1-2, with D possibly TRBD1 on 6 matching bases. This CDR3 contains 11 residues. Deletions cut 6 bases from V and 5 bases from J, with 10 bases between. The V gene's germline CDR1 is SQVTM and CDR2 ANQGSEA. The CDR3 loop is CSVHTGYGYTF. The CDR3 nucleotides are TGCAGCGTACATACAGGGTATGGCTACACCTTC.

The V gene is TRBV19, the J gene TRBJ2-7; tentative D call: TRBD2 (6 bases). CDR1 LNHDA and CDR2 SQIVND come from the germline V gene (reference sequence). The V end was cut by 1 base, the J end by 7 bases, with 23 bases between. This CDR3 has 17 amino acids. CDR3 DNA: TGTGCCAGTAGTATAGTTTCCCCCACGCCCACGGCGGGAGAGCAGTACTTC. This translates into CASSIVSPTPTAGEQYF.

This clone was detected only once. V is TRBV7-9 and J is TRBJ1-1; D may be TRBD1 (5 bases). Trimming removed 1 base at V and 5 bases at J, with 17 bases between. Per the germline V gene, CDR1 is SEHNR and CDR2 is FQNEAQ (reference sequence). The CDR3 length is 16 residues. The CDR3 loop is CASSLGGRGKKTEAFF. Here the CDR3 DNA reads TGTGCCAGCAGCTTAGGTGGTCGGGGGAAGAAGACTGAAGCTTTCTTT.

This clone was counted a single time. The J gene is TRBJ2-3, the V gene TRBV5-1; 9 nucleotides agree with TRBD2. CDR1 SGHRS and CDR2 YFSETQ come from the germline V gene. CDR3 length equals 17 residues. The V gene end was trimmed by 0 bases and the J gene end by 4 bases; junction bases not matched to a gene: 9. DNA for the CDR3: TGCGCCAGCAGCTTGGGATTGCGGGGGGGGTCCCCAGATACGCAGTATTTT. Its protein is CASSLGLRGGSPDTQYF.

The chain is built from TRBV5-6 and TRBJ1-1; 9 bases are a match to TRBD1. V lost 2 bases, J lost 10 bases, and 9 bases stayed unmatched. The CDR3 loop spans 14 amino acids. Per the germline V gene, CDR1 is SGHDT and CDR2 is YYEEEE. The CDR3 spells CASSFGTGTRGAFF. The CDR3 nucleotides are TGTGCCAGCAGCTTTGGGACAGGGACGAGGGGAGCTTTCTTT.

The sample holds a few counts of this clone. For the CDR3, the DNA is TGCAGCGTTGCCACAGGGGGCTTAGGAGAAAAACTGTTTTTT. Amino acids: CSVATGGLGEKLFF. V and J are TRBV29-1 and TRBJ1-4; 9 bases agree with TRBD1. V gave up 4 bases and J gave up 8 bases; unmatched junction bases: 8. Per germline, CDR1 SQVTM and CDR2 ANQGSEA. The length of the CDR3 is 14 residues.

The J gene is TRBJ2-5, the V gene TRBV5-1, with 7 nucleotides matching TRBD1. The CDR3 loop spans 16 amino acids. CDR1 SGHRS and CDR2 YFSETQ come from the germline V gene. The trim removed 4 bases at V and 4 bases at J, leaving 13 bases unmatched. The CDR3 coding sequence is TGCGCCAGCAGCGGCGCTCGGGACAGCTTTCGAGAGACCCAGTACTTC. As protein: CASSGARDSFRETQYF.

The chain combines TRBV27 with TRBJ1-5; 7 positions agree with TRBD1. The CDR3 consists of 16 residues. Germline V CDR1 and CDR2: MNHEY, SMNVEV (reference sequence). Trimming took 2 bases from V and 5 from J; bases not matched to a gene: 9. The CDR3 sequence is CASSLVPDRIYQPQHF. In nucleotides, the CDR3 is TGTGCCAGCAGTTTAGTCCCGGACAGGATCTATCAGCCCCAGCATTTT.

The chain uses TRBV5-6 and TRBJ2-2; tentatively, D is TRBD1 (6 bases). Between the trimmed V and J ends, which lost 4 bases and 1 base, there was a span of 20 bases. Germline CDR1 SGHDT, CDR2 YYEEEE. The CDR3 loop spans 18 amino acids. This CDR3 reads CASSQEWGPGKNTGELFF. CDR3 nucleotides: TGTGCCAGCAGCCAGGAATGGGGGCCAGGAAAGAACACCGGGGAGCTGTTTTTT.

V usage is TRBV2 and J usage is TRBJ2-2, with 7 bases matching TRBD1. The CDR3 has 14 residues. Germline values: CDR1 SNHLY, CDR2 FYNNEI. The ends lost 8 bases at V and 5 bases at J; junction bases unmatched: 8. The CDR3 loop reads CASQINRGTGELFF. The CDR3, as DNA: TGTGCCAGCCAAATTAACAGGGGAACCGGGGAGCTGTTTTTT.

The chain joins TRBV29-1 to TRBJ2-1, with 8 bases fitting TRBD1. The CDR3 covers 13 residues. The V gene's germline CDR1 is SQVTM and CDR2 ANQGSEA. The V segment lost 5 bases and the J segment 4 bases; nucleotides outside the gene matches: 4. The CDR3 DNA reads TGCAGCGTTAGTCAGGGGGCTTACAATGAGCAGTTCTTC. Translating gives CSVSQGAYNEQFF.

This clone turned up a few times. V is TRBV5-6 and J is TRBJ1-6; D is unclear. The CDR3 length is 16 residues. Germline CDR1 reads SGHDT; CDR2 reads YYEEEE. The V gene lost 0 bases and the J gene lost 7 bases, with 14 bases spanning the gap. CDR3 region: CASSLGFGGFNSPLHF. CDR3 DNA sequence: TGTGCCAGCAGCTTGGGGTTCGGCGGTTTCAATTCACCCCTCCACTTT.

The chain couples TRBV6-5 to TRBJ2-5; tentatively, D is TRBD2 (6 bases). V lost 6 bases, J lost 2 bases, and 10 bases lay in between. This CDR3 contains 13 residues. Looked up from germline, CDR1 is MNHEY and CDR2 is SVGAGI. CDR3 in DNA: TGTGCCAGCAGCGGACTACTTCAAGAGACCCAGTACTTC. This gives the protein CASSGLLQETQYF.